These 22 T cell receptor beta chains share one sample of origin, sequenced in a study of blood T cell repertoires in COVID-19. Libraries were prepared by immunoSEQ multiplex PCR; TCRdb keeps only in-frame clonotypes and omits some of them. The data contain approximately 200,000 clones, around 94% of them seen just once; the ten biggest clones take up 0.6% to 0.9%. The material sequenced was peripheral blood. The receptors shown here come from a man aged 25-45 years with COVID-19, enrolled during active disease.

The chain employs TRBV14 and TRBJ2-1, with 9 bases lining up with TRBD2. J was trimmed by 4 bases and V by 8 bases; bases with no gene match: 6. The CDR3 is 14 residues long. CDR1 SGHDN and CDR2 FVKESK come from the germline V gene. The CDR3 protein is CASGLAGAYNEQFF. CDR3 coding DNA: TGTGCCAGCGGGTTAGCGGGGGCTTACAATGAGCAGTTCTTC.

J is TRBJ1-3 and V is TRBV18, with D possibly being TRBD1 (5 bases). The CDR3 contains 15 residues. The germline CDR1 and CDR2 sequences are KGHSH and LQKENI. Trimming took 2 bases from V and 0 from J, leaving 8 bases between them. CDR3: CASSPRGPSGNTIYF. The CDR3 DNA reads TGTGCCAGCTCACCAAGGGGTCCCTCTGGAAACACCATATATTTT.

The chain employs TRBV30 and TRBJ1-5, with D uncertain. V lost 2 bases and J lost 0, with 8 bases in between. From germline, CDR1 is GTSNPN and CDR2 SVGIG (reference sequence). The CDR3 covers 14 residues. CDR3: CAWSRGGSNQPQHF. The CDR3 bases are TGTGCCTGGAGTAGAGGAGGTAGCAATCAGCCCCAGCATTTT.

The chain is built from TRBV12-3 or TRBV12-4 and TRBJ1-1; D gene ambiguous. The V gene lost 3 bases and the J gene lost 4 bases, with 6 bases spanning the gap. This CDR3 spans 12 amino acids. The CDR3 DNA reads TGTGCCAGCAGTTTGTCGTCCACTGAAGCTTTCTTT. Translating gives CASSLSSTEAFF.

The rearrangement links TRBV18 to TRBJ1-2; TRBD1 is a possible D gene (5 bases). CDR1 KGHSH and CDR2 LQKENI come from the germline V gene. Trimming took off 3 bases at V and 0 bases at J, with 11 bases between the two ends. The CDR3 runs 15 residues. The CDR3 spells CASSPIQGPNYGYTF. The DNA of the CDR3 is TGTGCCAGCTCACCCATCCAGGGCCCTAACTATGGCTACACCTTC.

The chain uses TRBV11-2 and TRBJ2-5; 9 nucleotides match TRBD2. J was trimmed by 1 base and V by 1 base; bases with no gene match: 4. Germline V CDR1 and CDR2: SGHAT, FQNNGV. The CDR3 loop spans 16 amino acids. CDR3 in DNA: TGTGCCAGCAGCTTAGGCCCTAGCGGGGTCCAAGAGACCCAGTACTTC. Translated: CASSLGPSGVQETQYF.

This clone has just a few counts. This chain links TRBV4-1 with TRBJ1-4, with a tentative D call TRBD1 (6 bases). The CDR3 spans 14 residues. CDR1 is MGHRA and CDR2 is YSYEKL in the germline V gene. Trimming removed 2 bases from V and 8 bases from J, with 12 bases in between. This CDR3 is CASSQQGIAEKLFF. CDR3 DNA sequence: TGCGCCAGCAGCCAACAGGGGATCGCCGAAAAACTGTTTTTT.

This chain links TRBV7-9 with TRBJ1-5, with 8 bases fitting TRBD1. J lost 1 base, V lost 5 bases, and 4 bases had no gene match. The V gene's germline CDR1 is SEHNR and CDR2 FQNEAQ (reference sequence). The CDR3 is 15 residues long. The CDR3 loop is CASSPTGGSNQPQHF. The CDR3 region has the DNA TGTGCCAGCAGCCCCACAGGGGGAAGCAATCAGCCCCAGCATTTT.

The chain couples TRBV6-1 to TRBJ1-5; D uncertain. The CDR3 loop spans 13 amino acids. Germline V CDR1 and CDR2: MNHNS, SASEGT. V lost 4 bases to trimming and J lost 3 bases, with 7 bases between them. CDR3 DNA: TGTGCCAGCAGTGTGGGCACCAATCAGCCCCAGCATTTT. It translates to CASSVGTNQPQHF.

The chain employs TRBV11-1 and TRBJ1-1; no definite D call. The CDR3 totals 15 residues. V shed 0 bases and J shed 0 bases, with 8 bases lying between them. Germline V gives CDR1 SGHAT, CDR2 FQDESV (reference sequence). The CDR3 coding sequence is TGTGCCAGCAGCTTAGCGATGTACATGAACACTGAAGCTTTCTTT. Protein: CASSLAMYMNTEAFF.

This clone was counted between two and nine times. The chain couples TRBV13 to TRBJ1-1, with 9 bases identical to TRBD1. The germline V gene encodes CDR1 PRHDT and CDR2 FYEKMQ (reference sequence). Trimming removed 2 bases from V and 6 bases from J; junction bases left unmatched: 4. This CDR3 has 14 residues. CDR3 sequence reads: CASSLWDRVSEAFF. The CDR3 nucleotides are TGTGCCAGCAGCTTATGGGACAGGGTATCTGAAGCTTTCTTT.

The J gene is TRBJ2-1, the V gene TRBV2; 9 bases agree with TRBD2. Germline CDR1 and CDR2: SNHLY and FYNNEI. The CDR3 spans 15 residues. Losses at the gene ends were 4 bases for V and 7 bases for J; bases not matched to a gene: 8. For the CDR3, the DNA is TGTGCCAGCAGTGGGGGTAGCGGGGGATTTAATGAGCAGTTCTTC. It encodes CASSGGSGGFNEQFF.

The V gene is TRBV5-1, the J gene TRBJ2-7, with a possible D match to TRBD2 (6 bases). Germline CDR1 and CDR2: SGHRS and YFSETQ. CDR3 length: 15 residues. The germline V and J ends were trimmed by 4 bases and 0 bases, with 14 bases remaining between them. In nucleotides, the CDR3 is TGCGCCAGCAGCCGACTAGAGGAAAGCTCCTACGAGCAGTACTTC. This gives the protein CASSRLEESSYEQYF.

This chain links TRBV7-9 with TRBJ1-1; D unclear. The CDR3 loop spans 13 amino acids. Trimming shortened V by 5 bases and J by 6 bases, and 13 bases separated the two germline ends. Germline lookup yields CDR1 SEHNR and CDR2 FQNEAQ (reference sequence). CDR3 amino acids: CASSPRDGAEAFF. The CDR3 bases are TGTGCCAGCAGCCCCAGAGACGGAGCTGAAGCTTTCTTT.

The chain joins TRBV6-2 or TRBV6-3 to TRBJ2-1; possible D gene TRBD2, 7 bases. Germline V CDR1 and CDR2: MNHEY, SVGEGT. The CDR3 length is 15 residues. V lost 2 bases to trimming and J lost 3 bases, with 11 bases between them. The CDR3 DNA follows: TGTGCCAGCAGTTACCGGGGGGCGGTCTACAATGAGCAGTTCTTC. Translated: CASSYRGAVYNEQFF.

The chain employs TRBV6-1 and TRBJ2-5; D is perhaps TRBD1 (6 bases). V was pared by 3 bases and J by 8 bases, with 19 bases between. CDR3 size: 15 residues. Looked up from germline, CDR1 is MNHNS and CDR2 is SASEGT. The DNA of the CDR3 is TGTGCCAGCAGTGACTTTCGGACAGCCCAGAGAACCCAGTACTTC. Its protein is CASSDFRTAQRTQYF.

The rearrangement joins TRBV7-2 to TRBJ1-5, with 9 positions matching TRBD1. CDR1 is SGHTA, CDR2 FQGNSA, per germline. This CDR3 spans 14 amino acids. Trimming at V came to 7 bases and at J to 6 bases, leaving 7 bases not matched to a gene. The CDR3 reads CASKLTGGSQPQHF. As DNA, the CDR3 is TGTGCCAGCAAACTCACAGGGGGCTCTCAGCCCCAGCATTTT. The full variable domain, its missing parts supplied by reference TRBV7-2 and TRBJ1-5, is GAGVSQSPSNKVTEKGKDVELRCDPISGHTALYWYRQSLGQGLEFLIYFQGNSAPDKSGLPSDRFSAERTGGSVSTLTIQRTQQEDSAVYLCASKLTGGSQPQHFGDGTRLSIL.

The chain combines TRBV6-5 with TRBJ1-5; TRBD1 agrees at 7 bases. J lost 6 bases, V lost 6 bases, and 2 bases had no gene match. The V gene's germline CDR1 is MNHEY and CDR2 SVGAGI. This CDR3 comprises 12 residues. In nucleotides, the CDR3 is TGTGCCAGCAGGCACAGGGGTCAGCCCCAGCATTTT. This encodes CASRHRGQPQHF.

The chain has TRBV6-6 and TRBJ2-6; D is perhaps TRBD1 (5 bases). V dropped 5 bases and J dropped 0 bases, with 8 bases sitting between them. The CDR3 extends over 15 amino acids. Germline lookup yields CDR1 MNHNY and CDR2 SVGAGI (reference sequence). The DNA of the CDR3 is TGTGCCAGCAGTCCCCAGGGCTCTGGGGCCAACGTCCTGACTTTC. It encodes CASSPQGSGANVLTF.

The V and J genes are TRBV6-1 and TRBJ2-2; 11 bases fit TRBD2. CDR1 and CDR2 (germline): MNHNS, SASEGT. The CDR3 is 16 residues long. V was pared by 4 bases and J by 6 bases, with 7 bases of the junction left unmatched. The CDR3 region has the DNA TGTGCCAGCAGTGTGCTAGCGGGGGGTATCGCCGGGGAGCTGTTTTTT. Its protein product is CASSVLAGGIAGELFF.

The rearrangement uses TRBV6-6 and TRBJ2-2; TRBD2 matches 7 bases. Per the germline V gene, CDR1 is MNHNY and CDR2 is SVGAGI (reference sequence). This CDR3 is built from 12 residues. V gave up 7 bases and J gave up 6 bases; unmatched junction bases: 2. This chain's CDR3 is CASTREAGELFF. CDR3 coding DNA: TGTGCCAGCACCCGGGAGGCCGGGGAGCTGTTTTTT.

The chain is built from TRBV11-1 and TRBJ2-5; TRBD2 matches 8 bases. With 0 bases clipped from V and 1 base from J, the junction kept 7 bases outside the gene matches. Germline assignment: CDR1 SGHAT and CDR2 FQDESV (reference sequence). CDR3 length: 17 amino acids. Written as DNA, the CDR3 is TGTGCCAGCAGCTTAGCGCTCACGCGGGGGGCCCAAGAGACCCAGTACTTC. Residues: CASSLALTRGAQETQYF. Full variable domain (rest looked up from reference TRBV11-1 and TRBJ2-5): EAEVAQSPRYKITEKSQAVAFWCDPISGHATLYWYRQILGQGPELLVQFQDESVVDDSQLPKDRFSAERLKGVDSTLKIQPAELGDSAMYLCASSLALTRGAQETQYFGPGTRLLVL.